The rows below give T cell receptor beta chains drawn from one sample of a study of blood T cell repertoires in COVID-19. Libraries were prepared by immunoSEQ multiplex PCR; TCRdb keeps only in-frame clonotypes and omits some of them. The sample contains over 60,000 clones, about 86% of which appear only once. The source material was peripheral blood. The receptor source for this set is a man in his forties or fifties with acute or convalescent COVID-19. CDR3s include the opening cysteine and the closing phenylalanine or tryptophan. A D gene is named only where the DNA matches it firmly. Only some rows state a clone size, as once, few, many or a class for expanded clones.

J gene: TRBJ1-3
D gene: .
clone size: .
V gene: TRBV30
CDR3 protein: CAWSAAGGNTIYF
CDR3 DNA: TGTGCCTGGAGTGCTGCCGGGGGAAACACCATATATTTT

J gene: TRBJ1-5
D gene: .
clone size: .
V gene: TRBV11-2
CDR3 protein: CASSLGGQPQHF
CDR3 DNA: TGTGCCAGCAGCTTAGGAGGACAGCCCCAGCATTTT

J gene: TRBJ2-1
D gene: .
clone size: .
V gene: TRBV24-1
CDR3 protein: CATSDWKAGEQFF
CDR3 DNA: TGTGCCACCAGTGATTGGAAAGCGGGTGAGCAGTTCTTC

J gene: TRBJ1-1
D gene: TRBD1
clone size: .
V gene: TRBV4-1
CDR3 protein: CASSRTRDRGPNTEAFF
CDR3 DNA: TGCGCCAGCAGCCGAACTCGGGACAGGGGTCCGAACACTGAAGCTTTCTTT

J gene: TRBJ2-2
D gene: TRBD1
clone size: .
V gene: TRBV12-5
CDR3 protein: CASGLPTRTGFSGELFF
CDR3 DNA: TGTGCTAGTGGTTTGCCTACGAGGACAGGGTTTAGCGGGGAGCTGTTTTTT

J gene: TRBJ1-2
D gene: TRBD1
clone size: .
V gene: TRBV3-1/TRBV3-2
CDR3 protein: CASSPRTGRNYGYTF
CDR3 DNA: TGTGCCAGCAGCCCACGGACAGGACGAAACTATGGCTACACCTTC

J gene: TRBJ2-3
D gene: .
clone size: .
V gene: TRBV9
CDR3 protein: CASSPMRDTQYF
CDR3 DNA: TGTGCCAGCAGCCCGATGAGGGATACGCAGTATTTT

J gene: TRBJ2-3
D gene: .
clone size: .
V gene: TRBV28
CDR3 protein: CASSPREGRTDTQYF
CDR3 DNA: TGTGCCAGCAGTCCCCGCGAGGGCCGCACAGATACGCAGTATTTT

J gene: TRBJ2-7
D gene: TRBD1
clone size: .
V gene: TRBV5-1
CDR3 protein: CASTIAGGYEQYF
CDR3 DNA: TGCGCCAGCACCATAGCAGGGGGCTACGAGCAGTACTTC

J gene: TRBJ1-1
D gene: .
clone size: .
V gene: TRBV9
CDR3 protein: CASSVRQDYRGTEAFF
CDR3 DNA: TGTGCCAGCAGCGTAAGACAGGATTATAGGGGCACTGAAGCTTTCTTT

J gene: TRBJ2-5
D gene: TRBD2
clone size: .
V gene: TRBV19
CDR3 protein: CASSTTSGGARGETQYF
CDR3 DNA: TGTGCCAGTAGTACAACTAGCGGGGGGGCCCGGGGAGAGACCCAGTACTTC

J gene: TRBJ1-1
D gene: .
clone size: few
V gene: TRBV19
CDR3 protein: CASSPTAAQSRAFF
CDR3 DNA: TGTGCCAGTAGTCCGACAGCCGCCCAATCTCGAGCTTTCTTT

J gene: TRBJ1-1
D gene: .
clone size: once
V gene: TRBV7-8
CDR3 protein: CASSYRSGGYTEAFF
CDR3 DNA: TGTGCCAGCAGCTACAGATCCGGAGGATATACTGAAGCTTTCTTT

J gene: TRBJ1-6
D gene: .
clone size: .
V gene: TRBV7-8
CDR3 protein: CASSLNSAGGSPLHF
CDR3 DNA: TGTGCCAGCAGCTTAAATAGTGCGGGAGGGTCACCCCTCCACTTT

J gene: TRBJ2-1
D gene: TRBD1
clone size: .
V gene: TRBV9
CDR3 protein: CASSVGQVNNEQFF
CDR3 DNA: TGTGCCAGCAGCGTCGGACAGGTGAACAATGAGCAGTTCTTC

J gene: TRBJ1-1
D gene: .
clone size: once
V gene: TRBV7-2
CDR3 protein: CASSFTGANTEAFF
CDR3 DNA: TGTGCCAGCAGCTTTACTGGGGCGAACACTGAAGCTTTCTTT

J gene: TRBJ1-1
D gene: .
clone size: few
V gene: TRBV11-3
CDR3 protein: CASSPLGVRAFF
CDR3 DNA: TGTGCCAGCAGCCCCCTGGGAGTGCGAGCTTTCTTT

J gene: TRBJ2-5
D gene: .
clone size: .
V gene: TRBV14
CDR3 protein: CASSQLRGDFQETQYF
CDR3 DNA: TGTGCCAGCAGCCAGTTACGAGGGGACTTCCAAGAGACCCAGTACTTC

J gene: TRBJ1-2
D gene: TRBD1
clone size: once
V gene: TRBV7-8
CDR3 protein: CASSPRGQGLGYTF
CDR3 DNA: TGTGCCAGCAGCCCAAGAGGACAGGGGCTCGGCTACACCTTC

J gene: TRBJ1-1
D gene: .
clone size: once
V gene: TRBV12-3/TRBV12-4
CDR3 protein: CASNSLGVTEAFF
CDR3 DNA: TGTGCCAGCAATTCGTTAGGGGTCACTGAAGCTTTCTTT

J gene: TRBJ2-1
D gene: TRBD2
clone size: .
V gene: TRBV4-1
CDR3 protein: CASSQGQASGGRQFF
CDR3 DNA: TGCGCCAGCAGCCAAGGCCAGGCTAGCGGGGGTAGGCAGTTCTTC

J gene: TRBJ2-3
D gene: TRBD2
clone size: few
V gene: TRBV11-3
CDR3 protein: CASSSGSLGGGVGDTQYF
CDR3 DNA: TGTGCCAGCAGCTCCGGCAGCCTCGGCGGGGGTGTGGGTGATACGCAGTATTTT

J gene: TRBJ2-1
D gene: TRBD2
clone size: .
V gene: TRBV18
CDR3 protein: CASSQDPGGSYNEQFF
CDR3 DNA: TGTGCCAGCTCCCAGGACCCGGGGGGATCCTACAATGAGCAGTTCTTC

J gene: TRBJ1-2
D gene: .
clone size: few
V gene: TRBV14
CDR3 protein: CASSQNRAYGYTF
CDR3 DNA: TGTGCCAGCAGCCAAAACAGGGCTTATGGCTACACCTTC

J gene: TRBJ1-4
D gene: .
clone size: .
V gene: TRBV10-3
CDR3 protein: CAISRGGEKLFF
CDR3 DNA: TGTGCCATCAGCCGGGGAGGCGAAAAACTGTTTTTT

J gene: TRBJ2-7
D gene: .
clone size: once
V gene: TRBV9
CDR3 protein: CASSAGQIMDEQYF
CDR3 DNA: TGTGCCAGCAGCGCCGGACAGATCATGGACGAGCAGTACTTC

J gene: TRBJ2-7
D gene: TRBD1
clone size: .
V gene: TRBV11-3
CDR3 protein: CASSLERQGNEQYF
CDR3 DNA: TGTGCCAGCAGCTTAGAACGACAGGGGAACGAGCAGTACTTC

J gene: TRBJ1-2
D gene: TRBD1
clone size: once
V gene: TRBV9
CDR3 protein: CASSSGTGGDGITYGYTF
CDR3 DNA: TGTGCCAGCAGCTCGGGGACAGGGGGCGATGGGATCACCTATGGCTACACCTTC

J gene: TRBJ1-2
D gene: .
clone size: .
V gene: TRBV18
CDR3 protein: CASSPRRQELYGYTF
CDR3 DNA: TGTGCCAGCTCACCCCGGCGACAGGAGCTCTATGGCTACACCTTC

J gene: TRBJ1-2
D gene: .
clone size: .
V gene: TRBV30
CDR3 protein: CAWSGRRGLDGYTF
CDR3 DNA: TGTGCCTGGAGTGGGAGGAGAGGGTTGGATGGCTACACCTTC

J gene: TRBJ1-1
D gene: TRBD1
clone size: .
V gene: TRBV12-3/TRBV12-4
CDR3 protein: CASSIQTGVAFF
CDR3 DNA: TGTGCCAGCAGTATTCAAACAGGGGTGGCTTTCTTT

J gene: TRBJ1-2
D gene: .
clone size: once
V gene: TRBV5-1
CDR3 protein: CASSLDRGSSGYTF
CDR3 DNA: TGCGCCAGCAGCTTGGATAGGGGTTCTAGTGGCTACACCTTC

J gene: TRBJ2-2
D gene: .
clone size: .
V gene: TRBV19
CDR3 protein: CASSIGQNTGELFF
CDR3 DNA: TGTGCCAGTAGTATCGGACAGAACACCGGGGAGCTGTTTTTT

J gene: TRBJ2-5
D gene: .
clone size: once
V gene: TRBV10-3
CDR3 protein: CAISSTKGIGEETQYF
CDR3 DNA: TGTGCCATCAGCAGCACTAAAGGGATCGGGGAGGAGACCCAGTACTTC

J gene: TRBJ1-1
D gene: .
clone size: .
V gene: TRBV6-5
CDR3 protein: CASSLSQGRGTEAFF
CDR3 DNA: TGTGCCAGCAGCCTATCTCAGGGGCGGGGGACTGAAGCTTTCTTT

J gene: TRBJ1-1
D gene: .
clone size: .
V gene: TRBV28
CDR3 protein: CASSSDSFLSEAFF
CDR3 DNA: TGTGCCAGCAGTTCCGACTCCTTTCTCAGTGAAGCTTTCTTT

J gene: TRBJ1-5
D gene: .
clone size: few
V gene: TRBV6-6
CDR3 protein: CASSYSIGRVNQPQHF
CDR3 DNA: TGTGCCAGCAGTTACTCGATTGGCAGGGTCAATCAGCCCCAGCATTTT

J gene: TRBJ1-6
D gene: TRBD1
clone size: .
V gene: TRBV30
CDR3 protein: CAWLPGTDNSPLHF
CDR3 DNA: TGTGCCTGGCTCCCCGGGACAGACAATTCACCCCTCCACTTT

J gene: TRBJ1-3
D gene: .
clone size: once
V gene: TRBV5-1
CDR3 protein: CASSLDPVSGNTIYF
CDR3 DNA: TGCGCCAGCAGCTTGGATCCGGTTTCGGGAAACACCATATATTTT

J gene: TRBJ2-5
D gene: .
clone size: .
V gene: TRBV12-1
CDR3 protein: CASSSRGKETQYF
CDR3 DNA: TGTGCCAGCAGCTCTCGGGGGAAAGAGACCCAGTACTTC

J gene: TRBJ1-2
D gene: .
clone size: .
V gene: TRBV5-1
CDR3 protein: CASSWTGGDYGYTF
CDR3 DNA: TGCGCCAGCAGCTGGACCGGGGGGGACTATGGCTACACCTTC

J gene: TRBJ1-6
D gene: .
clone size: .
V gene: TRBV7-2
CDR3 protein: CASSLSPTGHNSPLHF
CDR3 DNA: TGTGCCAGCAGCTTAAGCCCTACGGGTCATAATTCACCCCTCCACTTT

J gene: TRBJ1-6
D gene: TRBD1
clone size: .
V gene: TRBV30
CDR3 protein: CAWSTDRGSNSPLHF
CDR3 DNA: TGTGCCTGGAGCACTGACAGGGGGTCTAATTCACCCCTCCACTTT

J gene: TRBJ1-5
D gene: .
clone size: once
V gene: TRBV3-1/TRBV3-2
CDR3 protein: CASSQGAGRPQHF
CDR3 DNA: TGTGCCAGCAGCCAAGGAGCGGGGAGGCCCCAGCATTTT

J gene: TRBJ2-3
D gene: .
clone size: .
V gene: TRBV18
CDR3 protein: CASSPPGGPGTDTQYF
CDR3 DNA: TGTGCCAGCTCACCACCCGGGGGGCCGGGCACAGATACGCAGTATTTT

J gene: TRBJ2-1
D gene: TRBD2
clone size: .
V gene: TRBV11-2
CDR3 protein: CASSITSGGAGEQFF
CDR3 DNA: TGTGCCAGCAGTATCACTAGCGGGGGGGCGGGTGAGCAGTTCTTC

J gene: TRBJ2-2
D gene: TRBD1
clone size: .
V gene: TRBV5-1
CDR3 protein: CASSLRRQGVPGELFF
CDR3 DNA: TGCGCCAGCAGCTTGAGGAGACAGGGAGTTCCCGGGGAGCTGTTTTTT

J gene: TRBJ2-3
D gene: TRBD1
clone size: .
V gene: TRBV5-1
CDR3 protein: CASSLDGTGGVHTQYF
CDR3 DNA: TGCGCCAGCAGCTTGGATGGGACAGGGGGCGTACATACGCAGTATTTT